Listed below are T cell receptor beta chains from one sample, sequenced in a study of memory CD4+ T cells and cytomegalovirus serostatus. TCRdb's copy holds only in-frame clones and misses some; the assay was immunoSEQ multiplex PCR. The data show approximately 47,000 clones, roughly 78% seen once. Input material: memory CD4+ T cells from blood. All receptors come from an adult in good health and CMV-seronegative. Both conserved end residues are part of each CDR3. Each record gives: J gene, V gene, D gene, clone size, CDR3 DNA, CDR3 protein. The D gene is left open where the match is weak. Only some rows state a clone size, as once, few, many or a class for expanded clones.

J: TRBJ2-5
V: TRBV5-4
D: .
size: once
DNA: TGTGCCAGCAGCACCGGACAGATAGAACAAGAGACCCAGTACTTC
CDR3: CASSTGQIEQETQYF

J: TRBJ1-2
V: TRBV28
D: TRBD1
size: once
DNA: TGTGCCAGCAGTTCAACAGGGGACTATGGCTACACCTTC
CDR3: CASSSTGDYGYTF

J: TRBJ1-1
V: TRBV14
D: .
size: few
DNA: TGTGCCAGCAGCTTAGCCCGGGGGCGGGGGAACACTGAAGCTTTCTTT
CDR3: CASSLARGRGNTEAFF

J: TRBJ2-5
V: TRBV18
D: .
size: .
DNA: TGTGCCAGCTCACCATCGGGGGTTCAAGAGACCCAGTACTTC
CDR3: CASSPSGVQETQYF

J: TRBJ1-1
V: TRBV27
D: .
size: .
DNA: TGTGCCAGCAGTCCCCTCCTTAACACTGAAGCTTTCTTT
CDR3: CASSPLLNTEAFF

J: TRBJ2-7
V: TRBV15
D: .
size: .
DNA: TGTGCCACCAGCCCGGGAAGGGGGTACGAGCAGTACTTC
CDR3: CATSPGRGYEQYF

J: TRBJ1-2
V: TRBV7-8
D: .
size: .
DNA: TGTGCCAGCAGCTCTAGGCCCGGGAAAGGCGATGGCTACACCTTC
CDR3: CASSSRPGKGDGYTF

J: TRBJ2-1
V: TRBV25-1
D: .
size: .
DNA: TGTGCCAGCAGTGAAGAGAATGAGCAGTTCTTC
CDR3: CASSEENEQFF

J: TRBJ2-1
V: TRBV29-1
D: TRBD2
size: .
DNA: TGCAGCGTTGGGGATAGCGGGAGGGGCAATGAGCAGTTCTTC
CDR3: CSVGDSGRGNEQFF

J: TRBJ2-1
V: TRBV11-2
D: TRBD2
size: few
DNA: TGTGCCAGCAGCTCCCTAGCGGGAGTCAATGAGCAGTTCTTC
CDR3: CASSSLAGVNEQFF

J: TRBJ1-2
V: TRBV6-6
D: .
size: .
DNA: TGTGCCAGCGCTGCGGTCTCCTCGTCCCATGGCTACACCTTC
CDR3: CASAAVSSSHGYTF

J: TRBJ2-6
V: TRBV6-5
D: TRBD1
size: .
DNA: TGTGCCAGCAACAACAGGGGGCCTGGGGCCAACGTCCTGACTTTC
CDR3: CASNNRGPGANVLTF

J: TRBJ1-2
V: TRBV27
D: .
size: .
DNA: TGTGCCAGCAGTAGGGCCGATTCCTATGGCTACACCTTC
CDR3: CASSRADSYGYTF

J: TRBJ1-5
V: TRBV18
D: .
size: .
DNA: TGTGCCAGCTCACCAGGGGGTCAGCCCCAGCATTTT
CDR3: CASSPGGQPQHF

J: TRBJ1-2
V: TRBV19
D: TRBD1
size: .
DNA: TGTGCCAGTAGTATAGGGGACAGGAGCGGCTACACCTTC
CDR3: CASSIGDRSGYTF

J: TRBJ2-7
V: TRBV28
D: .
size: .
DNA: TGTGCCAGCAGCCGGGACTGGCCGACAGGGGAGCAGTACTTC
CDR3: CASSRDWPTGEQYF

J: TRBJ2-7
V: TRBV4-1
D: .
size: .
DNA: TGCGCCAGCAGCCCCCGGGACCCAAGCTCCTACGAGCAGTACTTC
CDR3: CASSPRDPSSYEQYF

J: TRBJ2-1
V: TRBV5-1
D: .
size: .
DNA: TGCGCCAGCAGCTTGCTGGTCGAGATGAATGAGCAGTTCTTC
CDR3: CASSLLVEMNEQFF